The sequence of this T cell receptor beta chain was determined in a study of blood T cell repertoires in COVID-19. Across the study: Samples of COVID-19 (acute and convalescent) were obtained from the United States, Italy and Spain. T cells, B-cell-depleted T cells, or PBMCs provided the cDNA or gDNA that served as material.

This clone was seen a handful of times. Authors' processing steps: Reference gene primer amplification yielded estimated nucleated cell counts. Sequencing used immunoSEQ multiplex PCR; TCRdb keeps in-frame clones, though not all of them. V and J calls and clone size are given by that table; D and trimming were obtained from the DNA. The table lists around 170,000 clones, 80% to 90% of them singletons, with around 8.6% in the top ten. This CDR3 comprises 13 residues. Trimming took 3 bases from V and 6 from J, leaving 9 bases between them. This TCR was sampled from a man between 45 and 60 years old with active or convalescent COVID-19. The sample was peripheral blood. The chain joins TRBV12-3 or TRBV12-4 to TRBJ1-5, with a weak D call TRBD1 (5 bases). In DNA form, the CDR3 reads TGTGCCAGCAGTTTTTCGGGACTTCAGCCCCAGCATTTT. This translates into CASSFSGLQPQHF.